One sample yielded the 17 T cell receptor beta chains listed below, sequenced in a study of OX40 agonist ivuxolimab in advanced cancers. The table came from immunoSEQ multiplex PCR; TCRdb's copy has only in-frame clones and leaves some out. The sample records about 100,000 clones, less than 95% being singletons. This specimen consisted of CD4+ or CD8+ T cells sorted from blood, obtained in a trial of the OX40 agonist ivuxolimab. The receptors derive from an adult with an advanced solid tumor such as melanoma, head and neck, liver or kidney cancer.

The chain joins TRBV6-1 to TRBJ2-1; perhaps TRBD1 as D (6 bases). Trimming stripped 4 bases from V and 1 base from J, with 11 bases between. This CDR3 contains 15 residues. Germline V gene lookup returns CDR1 MNHNS and CDR2 SASEGT. The DNA for the CDR3 is TGTGCCAGCAGTGTACGAGGGGGTTCCTACAATGAGCAGTTCTTC. Residues: CASSVRGGSYNEQFF.

The chain links TRBV6-1 to TRBJ2-5; D tentatively fits TRBD1 or TRBD2 (7 bases each). The germline V and J ends were trimmed by 8 bases and 4 bases, with 17 bases remaining between them. From germline, CDR1 is MNHNS and CDR2 SASEGT. There are 14 residues in the CDR3. Here the CDR3 DNA reads TGTGCCAGCGGCAGGGGGATAGCGGGAGAGACCCAGTACTTC. Translation gives CASGRGIAGETQYF.

The chain has TRBV7-6 and TRBJ2-1; 9 bases are shared with TRBD2. This CDR3 is built from 15 residues. Trimming took 3 bases from V and 9 from J; bases not matched to a gene: 9. The germline CDR1 and CDR2 sequences are SGHVS and FNYEAQ. CDR3 nucleotide sequence: TGTGCCAGCAGCTTCATAGCGGGAGTTTATGTTGAGCAGTTCTTC. Translating it yields CASSFIAGVYVEQFF.

This chain joins TRBV10-3 and TRBJ1-2, with TRBD1 identical over 7 bases. With 4 bases clipped from V and 4 bases from J, the junction kept 0 bases outside the gene matches. The CDR3 loop spans 12 amino acids. Germline V gives CDR1 ENHRY, CDR2 SYGVKD. The CDR3 DNA is TGTGCCATCAGTGGACAGGGCTATGGCTACACCTTC. Protein product: CAISGQGYGYTF.

The chain employs TRBV5-4 and TRBJ2-1; 8 positions match TRBD1. The junction had 8 bases not matched to a gene; V was cut back by 3 bases and J by 6 bases. The CDR3 runs 15 residues. CDR1 is SGHNT, CDR2 YYREEE, per germline (reference sequence). CDR3 loop: CASSSRTGLSNEQFF. The CDR3 DNA sequence: TGTGCCAGCAGCTCGCGGACAGGGTTGAGCAATGAGCAGTTCTTC. Full variable domain (rest looked up from reference TRBV5-4 and TRBJ2-1): ETGVTQSPTHLIKTRGQQVTLRCSSQSGHNTVSWYQQALGQGPQFIFQYYREEENGRGNFPPRFSGLQFPNYSSELNVNALELDDSALYLCASSSRTGLSNEQFFGPGTRLTVL.

The V call is TRBV2, the J call TRBJ1-1; unclear D gene. The germline V gene has CDR1 SNHLY and CDR2 FYNNEI. The CDR3 has 13 amino acids. The ends were cut back, 3 bases at V and 8 bases at J, with 13 bases in the middle. In DNA form, the CDR3 reads TGTGCCAGCAGTGATATTCAGTTCACCGAAGCTTTCTTT. Protein product: CASSDIQFTEAFF.

This rearrangement joins TRBV28 to TRBJ1-5, with TRBD1 matching over 8 bases. The CDR3 consists of 15 residues. V shed 6 bases, J shed 5 bases, and the junction held 9 bases outside the gene matches. Germline V gene sequence: CDR1 MDHEN, CDR2 SYDVKM. The CDR3 here is CASRRTGPWHQPQHF. CDR3 bases: TGTGCCAGCAGACGGACAGGGCCTTGGCATCAGCCCCAGCATTTT. The full variable domain, rest sourced from reference TRBV28 and TRBJ1-5, is DVKVTQSSRYLVKRTGEKVFLECVQDMDHENMFWYRQDPGLGLRLIYFSYDVKMKEKGDIPEGYSVSREKKERFSLILESASTNQTSMYLCASRRTGPWHQPQHFGDGTRLSIL.

The chain links TRBV5-8 to TRBJ2-7; TRBD2 aligns across 13 bases. Germline CDR1 is SGHTS and CDR2 is YDEGEE. The CDR3 is 18 amino acids. V was clipped by 3 bases and J by 4 bases; unmatched bases: 13. The CDR3 DNA reads TGTGCCAGCAGCTCGCCCCTGGGGCAGACTAGCGGGAGGTACGAGCAGTACTTC. Translating gives CASSSPLGQTSGRYEQYF.

The chain couples TRBV9 to TRBJ2-2; maybe TRBD2 (5 bases). V shed 2 bases and J shed 7 bases, with 9 bases lying between them. CDR1 SGDLS and CDR2 YYNGEE come from the germline V gene. This CDR3 is built from 13 residues. The CDR3 protein is CASSVPSHGELFF. Here the CDR3 DNA reads TGTGCCAGCAGCGTCCCTAGCCACGGGGAGCTGTTTTTT.

Only a few counts were recorded for this clone. The chain is built from TRBV4-1 and TRBJ1-1; possible D gene TRBD1, 5 bases. The CDR3 extends over 14 amino acids. V lost 2 bases, J lost 0 bases, and 7 bases lay in between. Germline lookup yields CDR1 MGHRA and CDR2 YSYEKL. The CDR3, as DNA: TGCGCCAGCAGCCAAAGACAGATGAACACTGAAGCTTTCTTT. Its protein is CASSQRQMNTEAFF.

The J gene is TRBJ2-3, the V gene TRBV4-3; the D gene is possibly TRBD2 (5 bases). Trimming left V 0 bases short and J 3 bases short, with 19 bases between. The CDR3 length is 18 residues. Germline values: CDR1 LGHNA, CDR2 YSLEER. The CDR3 DNA reads TGCGCCAGCAGCCAAGAAGTTCCTAGCCCTCTGGCGACAGATACGCAGTATTTT. The encoded protein is CASSQEVPSPLATDTQYF.

The chain joins TRBV9 to TRBJ2-7, with TRBD2 matching over 7 bases. CDR3 length: 15 residues. V was pared by 0 bases and J by 8 bases, with 11 bases of the junction left unmatched. The germline gives CDR1 SGDLS, CDR2 YYNGEE. The CDR3 DNA is TGTGCCAGCAGCGTAGGCGGGGACTACTTACACAAGCAGTACTTC. It specifies CASSVGGDYLHKQYF.

The chain combines TRBV4-1 with TRBJ2-5; TRBD2 matches 13 bases. The V and J ends lost 3 bases and 4 bases, in that order; junction bases with no gene match: 5. Germline CDR1 is MGHRA and CDR2 is YSYEKL. This CDR3 spans 16 amino acids. CDR3 DNA sequence: TGCGCCAGCAGCCAGGGCGGACTAGCGGGAGTAGAGACCCAGTACTTC. As protein: CASSQGGLAGVETQYF.

V and J are TRBV5-5 and TRBJ2-5, with 12 bases matching TRBD2. With V trimmed by 5 bases and J by 2 bases, 4 bases remained unmatched. Germline V lookup: CDR1 SGHKS, CDR2 YYEKEE (reference sequence). The CDR3 has 15 amino acids. CDR3 amino acids: CASSPGTSGQETQYF. DNA of the CDR3: TGTGCCAGCAGTCCCGGGACTAGCGGGCAAGAGACCCAGTACTTC.

The chain employs TRBV6-4 and TRBJ2-7; tentatively, D is TRBD1 (6 bases). The CDR3 is 16 amino acids. Trimming pared 2 bases from V and 3 bases from J, leaving 17 bases between. Germline V gives CDR1 MRHNA, CDR2 SNTAGT. The CDR3, as DNA: TGTGCCAGCAGTGACGTTAGGGACATTAGCCACTACGAGCAGTACTTC. It is translated as CASSDVRDISHYEQYF.

This chain links TRBV7-6 with TRBJ2-1, with D perhaps TRBD2 (6 bases). The germline V gene encodes CDR1 SGHVS and CDR2 FNYEAQ. The CDR3 runs 15 residues. Trimming took 2 bases from V and 2 from J, leaving 10 bases between them. The CDR3 here is CASSLRDSTYNEQFF. In DNA form, the CDR3 reads TGTGCCAGCAGCTTACGGGACTCTACCTACAATGAGCAGTTCTTC.

The chain joins TRBV5-1 to TRBJ1-4, with no clear D. This CDR3 has 14 residues. V lost 4 bases, J lost 3 bases, and 10 bases lay in between. The germline V gene encodes CDR1 SGHRS and CDR2 YFSETQ. CDR3 nucleotide sequence: TGCGCCAGCAGCCTGTGGGCAGCTAATGAAAAACTGTTTTTT. Amino acids: CASSLWAANEKLFF. Variable domain in full (rest from reference TRBV5-1 and TRBJ1-4): KAGVTQTPRYLIKTRGQQVTLSCSPISGHRSVSWYQQTPGQGLQFLFEYFSETQRNKGNFPGRFSGRQFSNSRSEMNVSTLELGDSALYLCASSLWAANEKLFFGSGTQLSVL.